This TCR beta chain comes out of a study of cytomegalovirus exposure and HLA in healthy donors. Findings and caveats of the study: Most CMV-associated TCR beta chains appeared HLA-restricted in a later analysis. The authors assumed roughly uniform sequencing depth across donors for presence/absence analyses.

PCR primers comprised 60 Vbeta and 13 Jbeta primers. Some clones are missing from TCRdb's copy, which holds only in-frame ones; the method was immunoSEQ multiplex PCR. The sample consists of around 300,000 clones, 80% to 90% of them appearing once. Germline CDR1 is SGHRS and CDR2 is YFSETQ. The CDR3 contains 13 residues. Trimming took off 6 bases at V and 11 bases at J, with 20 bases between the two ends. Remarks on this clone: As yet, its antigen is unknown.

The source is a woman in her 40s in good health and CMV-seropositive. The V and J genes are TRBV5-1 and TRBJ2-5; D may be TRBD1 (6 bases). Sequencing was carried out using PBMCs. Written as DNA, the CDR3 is TGCGCCAGCACGTCGAGGGGGACGGGTGAGCAGTACTTC. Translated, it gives CASTSRGTGEQYF.